These 12 T cell receptor beta chains were sequenced from one sample in a study of T cell responses to AZD1222 COVID-19 vaccine. Clones were sequenced by immunoSEQ multiplex PCR, and TCRdb holds only the in-frame ones, with some missing. The table includes 90,000 to 130,000 clones, 94% detected once. Source: peripheral blood, taken 28 days after the second AZD1222 dose. These receptors were taken from an adult who received the AZD1222 COVID-19 vaccine.

V usage is TRBV6-5 and J usage is TRBJ1-2, with 7 bases aligning to TRBD1. Germline CDR1 reads MNHEY; CDR2 reads SVGAGI. J was trimmed by 1 base and V by 6 bases; bases with no gene match: 8. This CDR3 contains 15 residues. The CDR3 DNA reads TGTGCCAGCAGGGGACAGCAGGCAGTTAACTATGGCTACACCTTC. This translates into CASRGQQAVNYGYTF.

The V and J genes are TRBV4-2 and TRBJ2-3; D unresolved. Germline loops: CDR1 LGHNA, CDR2 YNFKEQ. The V end was cut by 0 bases, the J end by 5 bases, with 9 bases between. The CDR3 has 14 residues. CDR3 bases: TGTGCCAGCAGCCAAGATACGGTGGTAGATACGCAGTATTTT. It is translated as CASSQDTVVDTQYF.

J is TRBJ1-4 and V is TRBV23-1; TRBD1 matches 7 bases. TRBV23-1 is an open reading frame, and its role is uncertain. After removal of 0 bases from V and 7 bases from J, the junction contained 8 bases not matched to a gene. The CDR3 contains 16 residues. The CDR3 DNA reads as TGCGCCAGCAGTCAATCGGAAGAGACAGGGAGTGAAAAACTGTTTTTT. It encodes CASSQSEETGSEKLFF.

This sequence joins TRBV6-5 and TRBJ1-5; D not certain. The CDR3 contains 14 residues. Germline CDR1 and CDR2: MNHEY and SVGAGI. Between the trimmed V and J ends, which lost 6 bases and 4 bases, there was a span of 13 bases. CDR3: CASSPLSENQPQHF. CDR3 DNA: TGTGCCAGCAGCCCACTCTCTGAGAATCAGCCCCAGCATTTT.

V and J are TRBV7-2 and TRBJ2-2; the match to TRBD2 covers 11 bases. CDR3 length equals 15 residues. The ends lost 3 bases at V and 4 bases at J; junction bases unmatched: 1. Germline CDR1 SGHTA, CDR2 FQGNSA. DNA for the CDR3: TGTGCCAGCAGCTTTAGCGGGGGGGCCACCGGGGAGCTGTTTTTT. Its protein product is CASSFSGGATGELFF.

The genes are TRBV4-2 and TRBJ1-6, with no clear D. The V end lost 0 bases, the J end lost 9 bases, and 18 bases lay between the germline ends. Germline lookup yields CDR1 LGHNA and CDR2 YNFKEQ. The CDR3 runs 17 residues. The CDR3 loop is CASSQDPPEGVGSPLHF. CDR3 in DNA: TGTGCCAGCAGCCAAGATCCCCCAGAGGGAGTGGGTTCACCCCTCCACTTT.

V is TRBV27 and J is TRBJ1-2; D not resolved. The V end was cut by 4 bases, the J end by 5 bases, with 11 bases between. Germline values: CDR1 MNHEY, CDR2 SMNVEV (reference sequence). This CDR3 has 13 residues. The CDR3 spells CASSYDGLYGYTF. CDR3 sequence (DNA): TGTGCCAGCAGTTATGACGGTCTATATGGCTACACCTTC.

The chain combines TRBV6-5 with TRBJ1-2; D uncertain. Trimming shortened V by 6 bases and J by 3 bases, and 17 bases separated the two germline ends. CDR1 is MNHEY, CDR2 SVGAGI, per germline. The CDR3 has 15 amino acids. The CDR3 DNA reads TGTGCCAGCAGCGTGACGGACGGAATATACTATGGCTACACCTTC. It yields the protein CASSVTDGIYYGYTF.

This clone was seen once. CDR3 protein: CASSFEDNEQFF. DNA of the CDR3: TGCGCCAGCAGCTTTGAAGACAATGAGCAGTTCTTC. This rearrangement joins TRBV5-1 to TRBJ2-1; D remains ambiguous. Germline V CDR1 and CDR2: SGHRS, YFSETQ. V was trimmed by 2 bases and J by 5 bases, leaving 5 bases between them. The CDR3 is made up of 12 amino acids. Based on the CDR3 plus reference TRBV5-1 and TRBJ2-1, the full variable domain is KAGVTQTPRYLIKTRGQQVTLSCSPISGHRSVSWYQQTPGQGLQFLFEYFSETQRNKGNFPGRFSGRQFSNSRSEMNVSTLELGDSALYLCASSFEDNEQFFGPGTRLTVL.

The chain combines TRBV5-8 with TRBJ1-2; 10 nucleotides agree with TRBD1. V dropped 2 bases and J dropped 4; count of bases not matched to a gene: 8. This CDR3 is built from 16 residues. Germline assignment: CDR1 SGHTS and CDR2 YDEGEE. The CDR3 DNA sequence: TGTGCCAGCAGCTTCGCCGGGACAGGGGCGACCTATGGCTACACCTTC. Translation: CASSFAGTGATYGYTF.

The chain employs TRBV3-1 (or the pseudogene TRBV3-2) and TRBJ1-2; D possibly corresponds to TRBD1 (6 bases). V shed 1 base and J shed 8 bases, with 20 bases lying between them. This CDR3 is 16 amino acids long. Germline lookup yields CDR1 LGHDT and CDR2 YNNKEL (reference sequence). CDR3 residues: CASSQAGGRKERGYTF. The CDR3 coding sequence is TGTGCCAGCAGCCAAGCGGGGGGCAGGAAGGAGAGAGGCTACACCTTC.

The V call is TRBV5-8, the J call TRBJ1-1; TRBD1 might be the D (5 bases). V lost 4 bases and J lost 8, with 18 bases in between. This CDR3 contains 14 residues. From germline, CDR1 is SGHTS and CDR2 YDEGEE. CDR3 nucleotide sequence: TGTGCCAGCAGCCAATCCACCGGGACTCAAGAAGCTTTCTTT. Its translation is CASSQSTGTQEAFF. Full variable domain (rest looked up from reference TRBV5-8 and TRBJ1-1): EAGVTQSPTHLIKTRGQQATLRCSPISGHTSVYWYQQALGLGLQFLLWYDEGEERNRGNFPPRFSGRQFPNYSSELNVNALELEDSALYLCASSQSTGTQEAFFGQGTRLTVV.